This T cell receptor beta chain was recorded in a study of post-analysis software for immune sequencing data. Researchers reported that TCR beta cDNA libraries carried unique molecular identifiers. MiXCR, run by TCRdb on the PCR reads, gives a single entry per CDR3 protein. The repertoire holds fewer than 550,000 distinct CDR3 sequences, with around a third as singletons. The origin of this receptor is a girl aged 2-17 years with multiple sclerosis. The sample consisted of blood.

The CDR3 here is CASSLEVGGQNLGDTQYF. The CDR3 coding sequence is TGTGCCAGCAGCTTAGAGGTCGGGGGCCAAAACCTAGGTGATACGCAGTATTTT. The chain uses TRBV7-6 and TRBJ2-3; D possibly uses TRBD1 or TRBD2 (6 bases each). CDR1 SGHVS and CDR2 FNYEAQ come from the germline V gene. Trimming stripped 1 base from V and 6 bases from J, with 23 bases between. This CDR3 is built from 18 residues.